Here is one TCR beta chain with its context. CDR3 length equals 17 residues. From germline, CDR1 is MGHRA and CDR2 YSYEKL. With V trimmed by 0 bases and J by 2 bases, 8 bases remained unmatched. This table comes from immunoSEQ multiplex PCR, and its TCRdb copy is limited to in-frame clones, with some not included. The profile shows a few hundred thousand clones, 91% of them singletons. This entry is derived from a study of blood T cell repertoires in COVID-19. Sequencing input: PBMCs or T cells enriched from blood (not recorded which). This chain links TRBV4-1 with TRBJ1-2; 8 positions match TRBD1. This TCR derives from a human donor in a cohort exposed to, infected with or recovered from COVID-19 (not recorded which). The donor label of this sample is uncertain. This CDR3 is CASSQEAGGPPNYGYTF. CDR3 nucleotide sequence: TGCGCCAGCAGCCAAGAGGCAGGGGGCCCGCCGAACTATGGCTACACCTTC.